The present T cell receptor (beta chain) was sequenced within a study of T cell responses to AZD1222 COVID-19 vaccine. The method was immunoSEQ multiplex PCR; TCRdb's version includes in-frame clones alone and lacks a portion of them. The sample lists some 190,000 clones, roughly nine tenths seen once, with 6.9% in the top ten. The CDR3 has 14 residues. The V end was cut by 1 base, the J end by 4 bases, with 7 bases between. The germline gives CDR1 LGHDT, CDR2 YNNKEL (reference sequence). Specimen: peripheral blood, collected on day 0 of AZD1222 vaccination. This chain joins TRBV3-1 (or the pseudogene TRBV3-2) and TRBJ2-2; unclear D gene. The receptor's source is an adult in good health. For the CDR3, the DNA is TGTGCCAGCAGCCAAGTGATGGGCACCGGGGAGCTGTTTTTT. Protein: CASSQVMGTGELFF.